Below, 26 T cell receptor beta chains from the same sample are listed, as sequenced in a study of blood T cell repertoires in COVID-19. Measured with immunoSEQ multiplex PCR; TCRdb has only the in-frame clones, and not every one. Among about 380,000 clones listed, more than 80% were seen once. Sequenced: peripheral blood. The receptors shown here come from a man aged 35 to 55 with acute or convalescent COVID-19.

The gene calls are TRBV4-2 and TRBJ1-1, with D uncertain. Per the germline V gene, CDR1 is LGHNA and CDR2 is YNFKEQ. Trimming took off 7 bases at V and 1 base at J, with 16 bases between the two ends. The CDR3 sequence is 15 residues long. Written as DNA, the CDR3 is TGTGCCAGCACCATCCAGTCTCGGGAGAACACTGAAGCTTTCTTT. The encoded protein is CASTIQSRENTEAFF.

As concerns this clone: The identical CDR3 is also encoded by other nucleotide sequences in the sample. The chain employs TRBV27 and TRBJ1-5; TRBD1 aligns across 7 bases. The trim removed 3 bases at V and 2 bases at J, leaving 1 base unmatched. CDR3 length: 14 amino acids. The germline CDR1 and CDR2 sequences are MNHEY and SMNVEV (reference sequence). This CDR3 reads CASSFDRGNQPQHF. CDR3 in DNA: TGTGCCAGCAGTTTCGACAGGGGCAATCAGCCCCAGCATTTT.

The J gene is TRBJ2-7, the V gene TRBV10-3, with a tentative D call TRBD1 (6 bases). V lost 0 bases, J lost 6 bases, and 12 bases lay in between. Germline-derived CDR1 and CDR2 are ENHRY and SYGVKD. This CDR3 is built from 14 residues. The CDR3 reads CAISESYTGSEQYF. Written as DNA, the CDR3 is TGTGCCATCAGTGAGTCCTACACAGGGTCCGAGCAGTACTTC.

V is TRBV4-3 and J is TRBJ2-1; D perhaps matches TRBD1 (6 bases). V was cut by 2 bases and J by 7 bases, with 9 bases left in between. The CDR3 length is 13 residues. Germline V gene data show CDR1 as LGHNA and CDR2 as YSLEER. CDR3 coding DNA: TGCGCCAGCAGCCAACACAGGGTGAATGAGCAGTTCTTC. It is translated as CASSQHRVNEQFF.

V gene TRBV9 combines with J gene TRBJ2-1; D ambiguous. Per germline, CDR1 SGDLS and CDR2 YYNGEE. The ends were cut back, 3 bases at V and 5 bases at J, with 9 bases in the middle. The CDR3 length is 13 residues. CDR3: CASSGLANNEQFF. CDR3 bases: TGTGCCAGCAGCGGTCTTGCTAACAATGAGCAGTTCTTC. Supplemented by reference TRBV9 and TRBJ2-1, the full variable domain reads DSGVTQTPKHLITATGQRVTLRCSPRSGDLSVYWYQQSLDQGLQFLIQYYNGEERAKGNILERFSAQQFPDLHSELNLSSLELGDSALYFCASSGLANNEQFFGPGTRLTVL.

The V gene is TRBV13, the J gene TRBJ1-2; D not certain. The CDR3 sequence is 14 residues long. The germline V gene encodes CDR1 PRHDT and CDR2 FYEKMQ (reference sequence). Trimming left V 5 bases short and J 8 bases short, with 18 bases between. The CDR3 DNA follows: TGTGCCAGCAGCCCATGGTCCCGGGCGGGGGGCTACACCTTC. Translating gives CASSPWSRAGGYTF.

The DNA of the CDR3 is TGTGCCAGCAGTTTTGGGGAGTATGGCTACACCTTC. It codes for CASSFGEYGYTF. V gene TRBV28 combines with J gene TRBJ1-2; D gene ambiguous. V lost 3 bases, J lost 5 bases, and 7 bases lay in between. Germline CDR1 MDHEN, CDR2 SYDVKM. The length of the CDR3 is 12 residues.

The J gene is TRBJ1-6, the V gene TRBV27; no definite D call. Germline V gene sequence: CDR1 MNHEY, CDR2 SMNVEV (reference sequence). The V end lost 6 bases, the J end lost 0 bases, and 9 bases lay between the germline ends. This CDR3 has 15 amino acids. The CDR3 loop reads CASRVTPSYNSPLHF. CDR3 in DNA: TGTGCCAGCAGGGTCACACCCTCCTATAATTCACCCCTCCACTTT.

The CDR3 DNA sequence: TGTGCCAGCAGTCGGACAGGGAAAGGAAACACCATATATTTT. It yields the protein CASSRTGKGNTIYF. The gene calls are TRBV2 and TRBJ1-3; 8 bases are a match to TRBD1. The CDR3 has 14 residues. Looked up from germline, CDR1 is SNHLY and CDR2 is FYNNEI. The J segment lost 4 bases and the V segment lost 5 bases, leaving 4 bases of the junction unmatched.

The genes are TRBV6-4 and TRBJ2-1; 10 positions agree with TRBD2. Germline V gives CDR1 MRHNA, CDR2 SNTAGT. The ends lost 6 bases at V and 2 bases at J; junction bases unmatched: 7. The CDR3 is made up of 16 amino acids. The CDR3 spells CASSHTAGGPYNEQFF. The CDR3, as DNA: TGTGCCAGCAGCCACACAGCGGGGGGGCCCTACAATGAGCAGTTCTTC.

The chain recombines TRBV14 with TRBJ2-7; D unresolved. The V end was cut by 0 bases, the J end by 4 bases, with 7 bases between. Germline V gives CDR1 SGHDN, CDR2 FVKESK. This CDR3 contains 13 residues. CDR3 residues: CASSQDRKYEQYF. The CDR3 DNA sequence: TGTGCCAGCAGCCAAGACAGAAAGTACGAGCAGTACTTC.

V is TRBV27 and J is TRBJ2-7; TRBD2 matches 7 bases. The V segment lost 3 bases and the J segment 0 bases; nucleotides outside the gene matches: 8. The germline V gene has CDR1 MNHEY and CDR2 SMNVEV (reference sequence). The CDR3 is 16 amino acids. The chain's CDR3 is CASSFRLAEHSYEQYF. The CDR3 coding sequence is TGTGCCAGCAGTTTTCGTCTAGCGGAGCACTCCTACGAGCAGTACTTC.

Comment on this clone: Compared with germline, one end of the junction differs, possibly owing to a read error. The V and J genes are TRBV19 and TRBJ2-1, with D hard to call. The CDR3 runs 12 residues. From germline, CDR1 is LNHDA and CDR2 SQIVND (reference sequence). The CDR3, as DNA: TGTGCCAGTAGTCTAGACATCAATGAGCAGTTCTTC. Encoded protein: CASSLDINEQFF.

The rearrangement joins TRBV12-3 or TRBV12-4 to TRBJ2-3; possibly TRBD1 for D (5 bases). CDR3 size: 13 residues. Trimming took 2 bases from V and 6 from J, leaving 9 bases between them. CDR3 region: CASSLRGFDTQYF. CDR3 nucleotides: TGTGCCAGCAGTTTAAGGGGTTTCGATACGCAGTATTTT.

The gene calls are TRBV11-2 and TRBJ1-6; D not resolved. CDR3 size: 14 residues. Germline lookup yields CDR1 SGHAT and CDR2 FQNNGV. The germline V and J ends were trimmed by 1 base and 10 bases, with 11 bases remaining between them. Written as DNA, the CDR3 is TGTGCCAGCAGCTTAGCGGGAGGTCGCTCACCCCTCCACTTT. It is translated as CASSLAGGRSPLHF. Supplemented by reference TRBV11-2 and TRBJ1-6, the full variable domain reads EAGVAQSPRYKIIEKRQSVAFWCNPISGHATLYWYQQILGQGPKLLIQFQNNGVVDDSQLPKDRFSAERLKGVDSTLKIQPAKLEDSAVYLCASSLAGGRSPLHFGNGTRLTVT.

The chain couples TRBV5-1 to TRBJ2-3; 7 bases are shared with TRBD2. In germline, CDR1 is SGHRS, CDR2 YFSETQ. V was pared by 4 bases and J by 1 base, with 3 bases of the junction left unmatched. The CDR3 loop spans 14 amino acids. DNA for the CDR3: TGCGCCAGCAGCCCGAGCGGGGGCACAGATACGCAGTATTTT. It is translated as CASSPSGGTDTQYF.

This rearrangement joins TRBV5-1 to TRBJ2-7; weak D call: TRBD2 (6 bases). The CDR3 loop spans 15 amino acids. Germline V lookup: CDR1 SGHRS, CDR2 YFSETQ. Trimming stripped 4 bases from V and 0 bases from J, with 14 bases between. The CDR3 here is CASSPAGGDSYEQYF. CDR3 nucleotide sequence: TGCGCCAGCAGCCCCGCCGGGGGAGACTCCTACGAGCAGTACTTC.

The CDR3: CASSDRSTGTEAFF. The CDR3 coding sequence is TGTGCCAGTTCCGACAGATCCACTGGAACTGAAGCTTTCTTT. This rearrangement joins TRBV19 to TRBJ1-1; TRBD1 is a possible D gene (5 bases). The CDR3 spans 14 residues. V was cut by 8 bases and J by 5 bases, with 18 bases left in between. The germline V gene encodes CDR1 LNHDA and CDR2 SQIVND (reference sequence).

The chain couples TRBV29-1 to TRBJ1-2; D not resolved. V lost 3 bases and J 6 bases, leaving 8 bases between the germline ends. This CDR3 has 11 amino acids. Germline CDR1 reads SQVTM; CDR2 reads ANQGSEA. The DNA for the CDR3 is TGCAGCGTTGAGGCCTCAGATGGCTACACCTTC. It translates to CSVEASDGYTF.

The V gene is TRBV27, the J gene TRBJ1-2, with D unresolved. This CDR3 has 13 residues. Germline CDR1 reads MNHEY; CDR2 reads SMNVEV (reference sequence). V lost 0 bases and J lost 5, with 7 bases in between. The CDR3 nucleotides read TGTGCCAGCAGTTTATCGTTGGCTTATGGCTACACCTTC. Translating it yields CASSLSLAYGYTF.

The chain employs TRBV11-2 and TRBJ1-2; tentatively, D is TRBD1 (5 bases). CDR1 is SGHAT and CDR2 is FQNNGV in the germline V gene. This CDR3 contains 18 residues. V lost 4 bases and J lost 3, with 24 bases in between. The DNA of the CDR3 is TGTGCCAGCAGCTCCCGGCAGGGCCAGTTTTCAACGGACTATGGCTACACCTTC. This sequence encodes CASSSRQGQFSTDYGYTF.

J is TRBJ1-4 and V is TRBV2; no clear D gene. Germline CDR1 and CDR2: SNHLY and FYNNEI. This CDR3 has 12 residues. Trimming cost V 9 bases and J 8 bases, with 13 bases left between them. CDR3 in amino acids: CASRVGYEKLFF. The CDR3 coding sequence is TGTGCCAGTAGAGTGGGCTACGAAAAACTGTTTTTT.

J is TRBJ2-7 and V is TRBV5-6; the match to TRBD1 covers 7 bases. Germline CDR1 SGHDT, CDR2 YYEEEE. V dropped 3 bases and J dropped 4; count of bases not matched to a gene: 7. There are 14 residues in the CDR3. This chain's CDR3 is CASSWAQGWYEQYF. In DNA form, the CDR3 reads TGTGCCAGCAGCTGGGCACAGGGGTGGTACGAGCAGTACTTC.

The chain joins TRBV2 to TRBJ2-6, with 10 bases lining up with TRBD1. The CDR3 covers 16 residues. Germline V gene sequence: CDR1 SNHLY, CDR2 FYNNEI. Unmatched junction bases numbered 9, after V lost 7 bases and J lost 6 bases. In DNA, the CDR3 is TGTGCCAGCACCCCAGACAGGGGGCGCGAGGCCAACGTCCTGACTTTC. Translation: CASTPDRGREANVLTF.

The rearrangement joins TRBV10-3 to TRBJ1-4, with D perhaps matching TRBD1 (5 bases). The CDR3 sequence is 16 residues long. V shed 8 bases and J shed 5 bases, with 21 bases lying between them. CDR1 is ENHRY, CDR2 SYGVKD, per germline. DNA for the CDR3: TGTGCCATCGGAAGAAGACGGGGGACCTCGAATGAAAAACTGTTTTTT. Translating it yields CAIGRRRGTSNEKLFF.

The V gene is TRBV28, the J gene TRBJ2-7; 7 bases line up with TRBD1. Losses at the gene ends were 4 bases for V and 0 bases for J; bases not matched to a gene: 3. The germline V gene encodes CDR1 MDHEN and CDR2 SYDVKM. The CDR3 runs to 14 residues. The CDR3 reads CASSSWDSSYEQYF. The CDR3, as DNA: TGTGCCAGCAGTTCGTGGGACAGCTCCTACGAGCAGTACTTC.